This T cell receptor beta chain originates from a study of blood T cell repertoires in COVID-19. At the level of the study: Italy, Spain and the United States were the sources of the convalescent and acute COVID-19 samples. Sources were T cells, B-cell-depleted T cells, or PBMCs; the material itself was cDNA or gDNA.

Sequenced by immunoSEQ multiplex PCR; TCRdb stores in-frame clones only, minus some. The data contain 65,000 to 80,000 clones, approximately 82% of them singletons. This clonotype was obtained from a human donor in a cohort sampled during active COVID-19. The specimen sequenced was peripheral blood.

CDR3: CASSFTGATGELFF. The CDR3 DNA sequence: TGTGCCAGCAGTTTTACAGGGGCAACCGGGGAGCTGTTTTTT. This chain connects TRBV25-1 to TRBJ2-2; 7 bases fit TRBD1. V was clipped by 5 bases and J by 5 bases; unmatched bases: 5. Germline values: CDR1 MGHDK, CDR2 SYGVNS. The CDR3 consists of 14 residues.